This TCR beta chain was captured by sequencing in a study of blood T cell repertoires in COVID-19. About the research overall: Sample material is recorded as cDNA or gDNA derived from T cells, B-cell-depleted T cells, or PBMCs.

Data came from immunoSEQ multiplex PCR; TCRdb stores just in-frame clones and leaves some out. Of around 140,000 clones listed, roughly 80% are singletons. The CDR3 spans 15 residues. Trimming took 3 bases from V and 6 from J, leaving 17 bases between them. Germline-derived CDR1 and CDR2 are MGHRA and YSYEKL. The TCR sequence derives from a man over 45 with acute or convalescent COVID-19. Sequenced: peripheral blood. The chain has TRBV4-1 and TRBJ1-2; a weak D match, TRBD1 (6 bases). CDR3 sequence: CASSHLQGTLDGYTF. CDR3 nucleotide sequence: TGCGCCAGCAGCCACTTACAGGGTACCTTGGATGGCTACACCTTC.